Below, 5 T cell receptor beta chains from the same sample are listed, as sequenced in a study of identical twins. TCRdb called the 5' RACE reads again in MiXCR, with one record for every CDR3 protein. The sample consists of 1.5 million or so distinct CDR3 sequences, 25% to 35% of them appearing once. The specimen was cord blood. These receptor sequences come from a newborn girl in good health.

In the case of this clonotype: A much bigger clone sits one base away, suggesting this may be a read error. V usage is TRBV9 and J usage is TRBJ2-5; tentatively, D is TRBD1 or TRBD2 (5 bases each). This CDR3 is built from 15 residues. Germline V gives CDR1 SGDLS, CDR2 YYNGEE. V dropped 3 bases and J dropped 0 bases, with 12 bases sitting between them. CDR3 residues: CASSGDPGHQETQYF. As DNA, the CDR3 is TGTGCCAGCAGCGGAGACCCGGGACACCAAGAGACCCAGTACTTC.

The genes are TRBV25-1 and TRBJ2-7, with D tentatively TRBD1 (7 bases). Per germline, CDR1 MGHDK and CDR2 SYGVNS. The V end was cut by 3 bases, the J end by 3 bases, with 18 bases between. The CDR3 loop spans 16 amino acids. The CDR3 nucleotides read TGTGCCAGCAGTGAGCCCCAGGGGGGAAAAGACTACGAGCAGTACTTC. Its protein is CASSEPQGGKDYEQYF.

V and J are TRBV11-2 and TRBJ2-1; D possibly uses TRBD1 or TRBD2 (5 bases each). V was cut by 5 bases and J by 5 bases, with 19 bases left in between. Looked up from germline, CDR1 is SGHAT and CDR2 is FQNNGV. The CDR3 covers 16 residues. The chain's CDR3 is CASSPNRDGVNNEQFF. DNA of the CDR3: TGTGCCAGCAGCCCCAACCGGGACGGGGTGAACAATGAGCAGTTCTTC.

This clonotype was found a few times. The gene calls are TRBV6-6 and TRBJ2-3; 7 nucleotides agree with TRBD1. With V trimmed by 6 bases and J by 4 bases, 7 bases remained unmatched. Germline CDR1 reads MNHNY; CDR2 reads SVGAGI (reference sequence). The length of the CDR3 is 14 residues. The CDR3, as DNA: TGTGCCAGCAGATGGGGACAGATTTCAGATACGCAGTATTTT. Its protein product is CASRWGQISDTQYF.

J is TRBJ2-1 and V is TRBV5-1; the match to TRBD2 covers 7 bases. This CDR3 is 16 amino acids long. The junction had 5 bases not matched to a gene; V was cut back by 0 bases and J by 2 bases. Germline lookup yields CDR1 SGHRS and CDR2 YFSETQ. This chain's CDR3 is CASSLGGGSTYNEQFF. The CDR3 bases are TGCGCCAGCAGCTTGGGAGGCGGGAGTACCTACAATGAGCAGTTCTTC.